This paragraph reports one T cell receptor (beta chain). The antigen remains unidentified. The PCR contained 60 Vbeta and 13 Jbeta primers. Some clones are missing from TCRdb's copy, which holds only in-frame ones; the method was immunoSEQ multiplex PCR. The table records about 110,000 clones, roughly 70% of them present only once. Per the germline V gene, CDR1 is SNHLY and CDR2 is FYNNEI. This CDR3 region has 15 residues. Between the trimmed V and J ends, which lost 5 bases and 0 bases, there was a span of 13 bases. The data were obtained in a study of cytomegalovirus exposure and HLA in healthy donors. Findings and caveats of the study: More clonal expansion characterized HLA-associated TCR beta chains than equally common others in a later analysis.

Input material: PBMCs. The J gene is TRBJ1-2, the V gene TRBV2; tentatively, D is TRBD1 (5 bases). The clonotype comes from a woman younger than 45 in good health and CMV-seronegative. The CDR3 protein is CASSLQASANYGYTF. CDR3 sequence (DNA): TGTGCCAGCAGTTTACAGGCCTCAGCTAACTATGGCTACACCTTC.